This is a list of T cell receptor beta chains from one sample in a study of OX40 agonist ivuxolimab in advanced cancers. This table comes from immunoSEQ multiplex PCR, and its TCRdb copy is limited to in-frame clones, with some not included. Among some 55,000 clones, 90% to 95% were seen once, and the ten largest hold approximately 12%. This material consisted of CD4+ or CD8+ T cells sorted from blood, taken in a trial of the OX40 agonist ivuxolimab. The origin of the receptors is an adult with an advanced solid tumor such as melanoma, head and neck, liver or kidney cancer. Both conserved end residues are trimmed from each CDR3.

v_call,cdr3_aa
TRBV6-6,ASSRFTEAF
TRBV29-1,SVDGLQGAAF
TRBV7-6,ASSSRQGSSGNTIY
TRBV5-1,ASSSTVEGDTEAF
TRBV11-2,ASSLGGLAGRAEQF
TRBV6-6,ASSLQWRNTGELF
TRBV4-2,ASSQNANTEAF
TRBV7-3,ASSLKGARSSGTYNEQF
TRBV4-1,ASSQAQQDTQY
TRBV9,ASSVDEQGDYGYT
TRBV4-1,ASSHPSRGSYEQY
TRBV5-4,ASSLADVSQETQY
TRBV7-9,ASSPGLGGRNNEQF
TRBV18,ASSPEVAPGDTQY
TRBV7-9,ASSLEGVANIQY
TRBV2,ASRERGETEAF
TRBV9,ASSVSPSASTDTQY
TRBV7-2,ASSLAENNEQF
TRBV5-1,ASSLRGLGTDTQY
TRBV2,ASSEQGPNYGYT
TRBV19,ASSSGRQGPTDTQY
TRBV7-3,ASSSQQDRIYSNQPQH
TRBV6-5,ATGGGGETQY
TRBV6-1,ASSEARAYEQY
TRBV15,ATSREGGPMGQPQH
TRBV7-8,ASSTRSRQGAIEIAKNIQY
TRBV6-5,ASAQDSNQPQH
TRBV19,ASSRRDRTGELF
TRBV6-5,ASSIGFGNTIY
TRBV29-1,SVERTGGNTQY
TRBV6-5,ASSLGQEEKLF
TRBV27,ASSLGGPGAYGYT
TRBV5-1,ASSWGGRTDPLTTEAF
TRBV10-1,ASSESGGSYEQY
TRBV10-3,AISEERMKQH
TRBV27,ASSSERDLPQH
TRBV11-2,ASSPSLAVYNEQF
TRBV6-5,ASSPGTFYGYT
TRBV5-1,ASSLQVQETQY
TRBV28,ASSFGQGAVQPQH
TRBV14,ASSLGQAYYGYT
TRBV10-1,ASSQSSDTQY
TRBV7-8,ASSPSERTNEKLF
TRBV11-3,ASSLEWDTGTEAF
TRBV4-3,ASSQRTDNSGNTIY
TRBV7-6,ASSRTYDRGWEQF
TRBV28,ASSSPGLAGGSEQY
TRBV18,ASSPGEAGANVLT
TRBV4-1,ASSQPGQRVYEQY
TRBV29-1,SVERMDRAYTGELF
TRBV7-2,ASRYIQGVNTEAF
TRBV4-1,ASSQVEALGEAF
TRBV12-5,ASGLAAQETQY
TRBV5-4,ASSFDRLNTEAF
TRBV6-1,ASSKRDGDEKLF
TRBV2,ASTLFYEQY
TRBV28,ASSSPGTGNYGYT